A single sample gave rise to the 4 T cell receptor beta chains below, sequenced in a study of blood T cells in healthy people across ages. For the second PCR, which ran for about 6 to 11 cycles, a sample-barcoded 5' primer and a J-beta primer mix were used. TCRdb redid the calling of the 5' RACE reads with MiXCR, one entry per CDR3 protein. The sample has over 600,000 distinct CDR3 sequences, under 25% seen once; the top ten hold under 4%. The specimen sequenced was blood. Receptor source: a man in his 70s in good health.

This clonotype was found a few times. The chain is built from TRBV5-1 and TRBJ2-4, with a weak D call TRBD2 (7 bases). V lost 6 bases to trimming and J lost 5 bases, with 12 bases between them. Germline V gives CDR1 SGHRS, CDR2 YFSETQ. The CDR3 sequence is 13 residues long. The CDR3 sequence: CASKRDTENIQYF. The CDR3 DNA is TGCGCCAGCAAGCGGGACACGGAAAACATTCAGTACTTC.

This clonotype was counted a few times. At one end the junction does not follow the germline gene, possibly because of a read error. The chain links TRBV20-1 to TRBJ2-5; maybe TRBD2 (6 bases). CDR1 is DFQATT, CDR2 SNEGSKA, per germline (reference sequence). This CDR3 region has 13 residues. DNA of the CDR3: TGCAGTGCTAGAGATGATTTTACAACTAGCCCATTCTTC. Protein product: CSARDDFTTSPFF.

This clonotype was detected only a few times. The rearrangement joins TRBV28 to TRBJ1-2, with a tentative D call TRBD1 (5 bases). Germline CDR1 is MDHEN and CDR2 is SYDVKM. V lost 8 bases, J lost 8 bases, and 9 bases lay in between. CDR3 length: 10 residues. In DNA form, the CDR3 reads TGTGCCAGCTCCGGGACGGGCTACACCTTC. Translating it yields CASSGTGYTF.

V is TRBV20-1 and J is TRBJ2-7; tentative D call: TRBD2 (5 bases). Trimming took off 4 bases at V and 3 bases at J, with 16 bases between the two ends. The CDR3 is made up of 14 amino acids. Per germline, CDR1 DFQATT and CDR2 SNEGSKA (reference sequence). The CDR3 DNA sequence: TGCAGTGCTACCGGGCGGGCTGGAAACTACGAGCAGTACTTC. Amino acid sequence: CSATGRAGNYEQYF.